The rows below give T cell receptor beta chains drawn from one sample of a study of breast tumors, draining lymph nodes, adjacent tissues. TCRdb re-called the multiplex PCR reads through MiXCR, storing one row per CDR3 protein. This sample has over 10,000 distinct CDR3 sequences, with around 70% found just once. Sequenced: tumor-adjacent breast tissue. Every receptor here comes from a female donor with breast cancer. Some clones in this sample may be carry-over from other donors' samples. CDR3s include the opening cysteine and the closing phenylalanine or tryptophan. The order of the fields is J gene, clone size, D gene, V gene, CDR3 protein, CDR3 DNA. A D gene is named only where the DNA matches it firmly. Rows give clone size only sometimes, using once, few, many, or a class for an expanded clone.

TRBJ2-2 | many | - | TRBV30 | CAWNPGSNTGELFF | TGTGCCTGGAATCCGGGTTCGAACACCGGGGAGCTGTTTTTT
TRBJ2-5 | - | TRBD1 | TRBV20-1 | CSARADRDETQYF | TGCAGTGCTAGAGCCGACAGGGATGAGACCCAGTACTTC
TRBJ2-7 | - | TRBD2 | TRBV11-3 | CASSLSLGLGSYEQYF | TGTGCCAGCAGCTTAAGTTTAGGACTAGGCTCCTACGAGCAGTACTTC
TRBJ1-2 | - | - | TRBV27 | CASSPGTGSSYGYTF | TGTGCCAGCAGTCCCGGGACCGGGAGTTCCTATGGCTACACCTTC
TRBJ1-2 | - | - | TRBV12-3/TRBV12-4 | CASSLAGGENYGYTF | TGTGCCAGCAGTTTAGCGGGCGGGGAAAACTATGGCTACACCTTC
TRBJ2-7 | - | TRBD2 | TRBV12-3/TRBV12-4 | CASSPIGGGLAGVYEQYF | TGTGCCAGCAGTCCCATCGGTGGCGGACTAGCGGGAGTCTACGAGCAGTACTTC
TRBJ2-7 | - | TRBD2 | TRBV7-8 | CASSPLSSGNHEQYF | TGTGCCAGCAGCCCCCTGTCTAGCGGGAACCACGAGCAGTACTTC
TRBJ2-1 | - | TRBD2 | TRBV11-3 | CTSSQRDPNASGFNEQFF | TGTACCAGCAGCCAGAGGGACCCTAACGCTAGCGGGTTCAATGAGCAGTTCTTC
TRBJ2-7 | many | - | TRBV5-1 | CASSLYLTESSYEQYF | TGCGCCAGCAGCTTGTACCTTACAGAGTCCTCCTACGAGCAGTACTTC
TRBJ2-1 | - | TRBD1 | TRBV20-1 | CSANRDRGRNEQFF | TGCAGTGCAAACCGGGACAGGGGGAGAAATGAGCAGTTCTTC
TRBJ2-3 | - | - | TRBV7-9 | CASSSPGHLTDTQYF | TGTGCCAGCAGCTCTCCGGGACACCTCACAGATACGCAGTATTTT
TRBJ2-1 | - | - | TRBV12-5 | CASGLLHEQFF | TGTGCTAGTGGTCTACTCCATGAGCAGTTCTTC
TRBJ1-5 | - | - | TRBV4-1 | CASSQDRGDILQPQHF | TGCGCCAGCAGCCAAGATAGAGGGGACATCCTTCAGCCCCAGCATTTT
TRBJ2-7 | large | - | TRBV27 | CASSWDGYEQYF | TGTGCCAGCAGTTGGGACGGCTACGAGCAGTACTTC
TRBJ2-7 | - | TRBD2 | TRBV18 | CASSPGGGPYEQYF | TGTGCCAGCTCCCCGGGAGGGGGGCCCTACGAGCAGTACTTC
TRBJ2-7 | - | TRBD2 | TRBV5-1 | CASSSPPGLAGEGQYF | TGCGCCAGCAGCTCTCCCCCGGGACTAGCGGGAGAAGGGCAGTACTTC
TRBJ2-7 | - | TRBD1 | TRBV20-1 | CSALSGRQGRNEQYF | TGCAGTGCCCTCAGTGGGAGACAGGGCCGAAACGAGCAGTACTTC
TRBJ2-2 | - | - | TRBV20-1 | CSARVRENTGELFF | TGCAGTGCTAGAGTTAGAGAAAACACCGGGGAGCTGTTTTTT
TRBJ2-3 | large | - | TRBV20-1 | CSARDPDTDTQYF | TGCAGTGCTAGAGACCCAGACACAGATACGCAGTATTTT
TRBJ2-2 | once | - | TRBV10-1 | CASGGRGNTGELFF | TGCGCCAGCGGGGGACGTGGGAACACCGGGGAGCTGTTTTTT
TRBJ2-4 | - | - | TRBV28 | CASSPQQLAKNIQYF | TGTGCCAGCAGCCCCCAACAGCTAGCCAAAAACATTCAGTACTTC
TRBJ2-1 | - | - | TRBV24-1 | CATSDSGTPNEQFF | TGTGCCACCAGTGACAGCGGGACACCCAATGAGCAGTTCTTC
TRBJ2-5 | - | - | TRBV20-1 | CSARREETQYF | TGCAGTGCGCGGAGAGAAGAGACCCAGTACTTC
TRBJ2-1 | - | TRBD2 | TRBV24-1 | CATSDAVAGRSINEQFF | TGTGCCACCAGTGATGCCGTAGCGGGACGAAGTATCAATGAGCAGTTCTTC
TRBJ2-6 | many | TRBD1 | TRBV12-3/TRBV12-4 | CASSANRGPGANVLTF | TGTGCCAGCAGTGCCAACAGGGGGCCTGGGGCCAACGTCCTGACTTTC
TRBJ2-2 | many | - | TRBV5-1 | CASSLGDPSPTGELFF | TGCGCCAGCAGCTTGGGGGACCCATCGCCCACCGGGGAGCTGTTTTTT
TRBJ2-7 | - | TRBD1 | TRBV5-8 | CASSRGQHLIYEQYF | TGTGCCAGCAGCCGGGGACAGCATCTAATCTACGAGCAGTACTTC
TRBJ1-2 | many | - | TRBV4-1 | CASSQEGVFGYTF | TGCGCCAGCAGCCAAGAAGGCGTGTTTGGCTACACCTTC
TRBJ2-3 | - | TRBD1 | TRBV28 | CASSQTGGVGDTQYF | TGTGCCAGCAGTCAAACAGGGGGAGTAGGAGATACGCAGTATTTT
TRBJ2-7 | - | TRBD2 | TRBV9 | CASSVEASGSSYEQYF | TGTGCCAGCAGCGTAGAAGCTAGCGGGAGCTCCTACGAGCAGTACTTC
TRBJ2-7 | many | - | TRBV5-1 | CASSLERGEQYF | TGCGCCAGCAGCTTGGAGAGGGGCGAGCAGTACTTC
TRBJ1-5 | - | - | TRBV7-8 | CATHPRGGNQPQHF | TGTGCCACCCACCCTCGAGGTGGCAATCAGCCCCAGCATTTT
TRBJ2-7 | - | TRBD1 | TRBV15 | CATSRGTGLYEQYF | TGTGCCACCAGCAGAGGGACAGGGTTGTACGAGCAGTACTTC
TRBJ2-7 | - | - | TRBV29-1 | CSVLGVYGANSYEQYF | TGCAGCGTTCTCGGGGTATACGGCGCCAACTCCTACGAGCAGTACTTC
TRBJ2-3 | once | - | TRBV27 | CASSLGWGAGDTQYF | TGTGCCAGCAGTTTAGGTTGGGGGGCAGGAGATACGCAGTATTTT
TRBJ2-2 | medium-sized | - | TRBV2 | CASSEGRGLGTGELFF | TGTGCCAGCAGTGAGGGGAGGGGGCTTGGCACCGGGGAGCTGTTTTTT
TRBJ2-1 | few | TRBD2 | TRBV7-9 | CASSLGSGSGDEQFF | TGTGCCAGCAGCTTAGGTAGCGGGAGTGGAGATGAGCAGTTCTTC
TRBJ2-7 | - | - | TRBV20-1 | CSASRSGEQYF | TGCAGTGCTTCTAGGAGCGGCGAGCAGTACTTC
TRBJ1-4 | once | - | TRBV30 | CAWSGKQGLEKLFF | TGTGCCTGGAGTGGTAAACAGGGCCTTGAAAAACTGTTTTTT
TRBJ2-7 | - | - | TRBV5-8 | CASSRLGRYEQYF | TGTGCCAGCAGCCGATTGGGGCGCTACGAGCAGTACTTC
TRBJ2-5 | - | - | TRBV7-2 | CASTLARRETQYF | TGTGCCAGCACCCTCGCGAGGAGGGAGACCCAGTACTTC
TRBJ2-3 | few | - | TRBV7-9 | CASSPSTDTQYF | TGTGCCAGCAGTCCTAGCACAGATACGCAGTATTTT
TRBJ2-7 | once | TRBD1 | TRBV15 | CATSRDRVVHEQYF | TGTGCCACCAGCAGGGACAGGGTAGTTCACGAGCAGTACTTC